This T cell receptor beta chain originates from a study of shared clonotypes between healthy human individuals. Study at large: Donors, aged 18 to 49, were a couple of women and a few men.

Genomic DNA (from each subset) was split evenly across several immunoSEQ plates. Methods used by the authors: Filtering differed since immunoSEQ provided only junctions, with no quality scores. TCRdb's table, derived via immunoSEQ multiplex PCR, lists solely in-frame clones and lacks some. V and J calls and clone size come straight from that table; D and trimming were deduced from the DNA. The table has fewer than 850,000 clones, 95% to 97% seen once; the top ten hold about 0.22%. The naive CD8 fraction comprised CD45RO-negative cells positively selected for CCR7 and excluded terminally differentiated effector memory CD45RA+ cells. Germline V gene data show CDR1 as MGHRA and CDR2 as YSYEKL. The CDR3 runs to 18 residues. V lost 0 bases and J lost 0, with 12 bases in between.

The J gene is TRBJ2-6, the V gene TRBV4-1; D is unresolved. This TCR was sampled from a man aged 25-40 years in good health. Sequencing input: naive CD8+ T cells sorted from blood. CDR3 protein: CASSQDPPETSGANVLTF. The CDR3 DNA follows: TGCGCCAGCAGCCAAGACCCTCCAGAAACCTCTGGGGCCAACGTCCTGACTTTC.